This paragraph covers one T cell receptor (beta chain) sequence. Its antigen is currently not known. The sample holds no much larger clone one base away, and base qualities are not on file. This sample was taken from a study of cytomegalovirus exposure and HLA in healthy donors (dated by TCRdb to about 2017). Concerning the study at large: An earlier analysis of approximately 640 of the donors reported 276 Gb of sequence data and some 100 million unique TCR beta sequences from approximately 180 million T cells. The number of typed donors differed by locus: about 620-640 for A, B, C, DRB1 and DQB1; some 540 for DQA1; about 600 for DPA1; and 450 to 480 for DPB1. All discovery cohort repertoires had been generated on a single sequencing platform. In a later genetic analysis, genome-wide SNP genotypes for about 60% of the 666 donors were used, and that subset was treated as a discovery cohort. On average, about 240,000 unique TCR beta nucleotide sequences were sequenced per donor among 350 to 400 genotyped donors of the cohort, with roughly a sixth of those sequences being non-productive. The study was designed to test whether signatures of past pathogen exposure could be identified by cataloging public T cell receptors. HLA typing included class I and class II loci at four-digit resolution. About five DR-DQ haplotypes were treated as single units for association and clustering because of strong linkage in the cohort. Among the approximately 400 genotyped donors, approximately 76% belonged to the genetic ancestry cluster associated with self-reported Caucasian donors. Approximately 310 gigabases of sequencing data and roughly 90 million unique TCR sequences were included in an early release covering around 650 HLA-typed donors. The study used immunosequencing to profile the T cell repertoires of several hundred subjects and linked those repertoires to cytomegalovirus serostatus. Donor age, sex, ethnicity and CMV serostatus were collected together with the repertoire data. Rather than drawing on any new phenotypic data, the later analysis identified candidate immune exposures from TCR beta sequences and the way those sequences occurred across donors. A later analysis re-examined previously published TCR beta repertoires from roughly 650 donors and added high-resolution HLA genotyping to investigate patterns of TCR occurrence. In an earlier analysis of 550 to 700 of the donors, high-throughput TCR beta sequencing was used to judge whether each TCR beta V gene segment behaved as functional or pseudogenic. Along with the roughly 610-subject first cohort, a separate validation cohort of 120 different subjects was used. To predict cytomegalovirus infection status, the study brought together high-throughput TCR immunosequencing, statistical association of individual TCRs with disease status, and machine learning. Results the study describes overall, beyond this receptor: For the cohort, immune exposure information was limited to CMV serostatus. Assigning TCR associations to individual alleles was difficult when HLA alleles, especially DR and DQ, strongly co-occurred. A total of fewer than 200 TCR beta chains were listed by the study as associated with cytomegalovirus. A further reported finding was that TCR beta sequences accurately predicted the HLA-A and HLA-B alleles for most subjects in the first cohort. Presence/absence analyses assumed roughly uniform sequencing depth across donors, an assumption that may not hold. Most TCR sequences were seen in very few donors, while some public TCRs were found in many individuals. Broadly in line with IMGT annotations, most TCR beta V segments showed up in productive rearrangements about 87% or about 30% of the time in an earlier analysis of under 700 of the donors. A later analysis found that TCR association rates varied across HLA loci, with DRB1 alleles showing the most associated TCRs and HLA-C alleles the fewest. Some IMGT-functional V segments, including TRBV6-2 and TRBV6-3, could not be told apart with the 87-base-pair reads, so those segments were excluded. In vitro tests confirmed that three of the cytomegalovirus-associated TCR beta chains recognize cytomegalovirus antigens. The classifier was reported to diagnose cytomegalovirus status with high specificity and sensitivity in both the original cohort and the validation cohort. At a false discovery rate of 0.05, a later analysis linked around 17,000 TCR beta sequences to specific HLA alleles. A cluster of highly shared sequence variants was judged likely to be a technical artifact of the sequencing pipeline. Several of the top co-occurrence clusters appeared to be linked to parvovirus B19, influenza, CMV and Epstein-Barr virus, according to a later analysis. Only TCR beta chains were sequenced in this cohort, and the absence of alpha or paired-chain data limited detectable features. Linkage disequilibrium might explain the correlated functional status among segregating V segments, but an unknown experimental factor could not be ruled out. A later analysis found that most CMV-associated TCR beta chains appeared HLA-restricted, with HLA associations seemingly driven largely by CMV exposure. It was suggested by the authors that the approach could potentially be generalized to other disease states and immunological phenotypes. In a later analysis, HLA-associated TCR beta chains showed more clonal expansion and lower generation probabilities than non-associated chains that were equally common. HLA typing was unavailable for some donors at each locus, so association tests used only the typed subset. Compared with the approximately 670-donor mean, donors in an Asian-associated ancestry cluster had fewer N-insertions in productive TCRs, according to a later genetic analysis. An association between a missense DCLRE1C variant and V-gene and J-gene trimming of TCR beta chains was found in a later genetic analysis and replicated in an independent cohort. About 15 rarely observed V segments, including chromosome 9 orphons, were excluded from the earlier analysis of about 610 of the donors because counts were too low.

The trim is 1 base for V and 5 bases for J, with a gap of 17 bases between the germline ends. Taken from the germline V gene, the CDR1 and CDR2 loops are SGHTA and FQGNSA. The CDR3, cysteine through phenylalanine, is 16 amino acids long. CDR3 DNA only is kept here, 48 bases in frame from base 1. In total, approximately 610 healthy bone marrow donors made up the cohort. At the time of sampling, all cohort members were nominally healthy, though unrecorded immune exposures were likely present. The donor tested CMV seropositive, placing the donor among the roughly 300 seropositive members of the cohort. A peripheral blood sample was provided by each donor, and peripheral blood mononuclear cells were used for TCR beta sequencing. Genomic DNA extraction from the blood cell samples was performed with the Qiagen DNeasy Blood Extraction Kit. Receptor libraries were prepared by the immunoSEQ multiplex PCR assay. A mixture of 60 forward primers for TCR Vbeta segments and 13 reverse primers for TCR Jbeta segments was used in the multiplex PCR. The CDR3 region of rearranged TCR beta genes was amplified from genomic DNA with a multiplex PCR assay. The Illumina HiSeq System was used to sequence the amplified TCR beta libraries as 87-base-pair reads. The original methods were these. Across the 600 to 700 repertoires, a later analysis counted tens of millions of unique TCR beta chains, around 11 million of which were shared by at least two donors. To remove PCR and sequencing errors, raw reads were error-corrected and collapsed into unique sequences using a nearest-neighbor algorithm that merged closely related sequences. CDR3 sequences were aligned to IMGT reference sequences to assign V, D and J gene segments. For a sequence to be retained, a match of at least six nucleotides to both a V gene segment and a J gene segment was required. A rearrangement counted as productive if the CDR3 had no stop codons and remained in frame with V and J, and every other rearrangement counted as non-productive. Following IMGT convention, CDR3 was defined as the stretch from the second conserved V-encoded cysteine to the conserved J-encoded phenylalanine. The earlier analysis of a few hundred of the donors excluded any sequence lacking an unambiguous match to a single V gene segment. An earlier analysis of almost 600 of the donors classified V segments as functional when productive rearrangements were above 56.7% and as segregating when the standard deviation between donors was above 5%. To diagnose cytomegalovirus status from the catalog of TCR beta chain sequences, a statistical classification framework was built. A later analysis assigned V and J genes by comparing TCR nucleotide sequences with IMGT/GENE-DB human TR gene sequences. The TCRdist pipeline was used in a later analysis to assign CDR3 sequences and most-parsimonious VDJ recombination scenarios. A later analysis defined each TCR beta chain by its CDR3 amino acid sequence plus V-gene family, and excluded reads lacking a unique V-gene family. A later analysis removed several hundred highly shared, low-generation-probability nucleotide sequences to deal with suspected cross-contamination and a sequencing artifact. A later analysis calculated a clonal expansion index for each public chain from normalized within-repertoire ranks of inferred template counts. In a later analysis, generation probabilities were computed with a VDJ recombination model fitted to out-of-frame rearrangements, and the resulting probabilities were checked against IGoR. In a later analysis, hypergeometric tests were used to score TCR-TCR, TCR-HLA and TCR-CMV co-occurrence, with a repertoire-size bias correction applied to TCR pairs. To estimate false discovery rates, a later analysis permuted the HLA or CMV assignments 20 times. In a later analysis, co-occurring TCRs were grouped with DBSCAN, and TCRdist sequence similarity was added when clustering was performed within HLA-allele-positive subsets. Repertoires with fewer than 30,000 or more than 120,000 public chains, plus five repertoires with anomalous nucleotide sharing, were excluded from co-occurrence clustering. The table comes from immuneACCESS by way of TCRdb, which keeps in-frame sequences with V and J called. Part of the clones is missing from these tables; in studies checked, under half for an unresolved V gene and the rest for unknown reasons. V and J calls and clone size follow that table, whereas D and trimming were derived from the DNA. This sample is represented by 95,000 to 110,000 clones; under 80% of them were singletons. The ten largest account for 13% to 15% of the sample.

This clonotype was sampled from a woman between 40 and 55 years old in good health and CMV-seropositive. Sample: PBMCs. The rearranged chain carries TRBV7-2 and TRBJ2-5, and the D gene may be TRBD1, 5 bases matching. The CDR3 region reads CASSLGLGHFEETQYF. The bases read TGTGCCAGCAGCTTAGGGCTCGGACACTTCGAGGAGACCCAGTACTTC.